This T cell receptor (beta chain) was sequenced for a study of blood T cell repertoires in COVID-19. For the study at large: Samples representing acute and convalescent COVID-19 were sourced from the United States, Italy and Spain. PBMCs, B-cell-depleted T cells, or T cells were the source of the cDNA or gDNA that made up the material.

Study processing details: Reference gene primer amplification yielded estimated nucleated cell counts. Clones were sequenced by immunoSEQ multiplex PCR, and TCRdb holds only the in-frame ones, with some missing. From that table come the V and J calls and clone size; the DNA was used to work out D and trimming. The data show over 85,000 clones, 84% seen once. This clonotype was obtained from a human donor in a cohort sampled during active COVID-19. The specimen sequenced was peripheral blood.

CDR3 region: CASSFGTGNSPLHF. The CDR3 DNA sequence: TGTGCCAGCAGCTTCGGGACAGGGAATTCACCCCTCCACTTT. This chain links TRBV5-8 with TRBJ1-6; TRBD1 matches at 9 bases. The ends lost 2 bases at V and 7 bases at J; junction bases unmatched: 1. Germline values: CDR1 SGHTS, CDR2 YDEGEE. The CDR3 has 14 amino acids.